This paragraph covers one T cell receptor (beta chain) sequence. The sample holds a few counts of this clonotype. The clone's antigen remains unknown. Per-base qualities were not stored, and no clone one base away is much larger. Sequenced using an Illumina NovaSeq 6000. TCRalpha and TCRbeta cDNA libraries were constructed by 5'RACE with constant-segment primers, with sample barcodes and unique molecular identifiers being introduced. Trizol reagent was used to extract RNA from every sample. Amplification of the libraries took two PCR steps, and the second step added a second sample barcode plus Illumina TruSeq adapters. The libraries were sequenced on an Illumina NovaSeq using 2 x 150 bp paired-end reads. In the source study's methods: With migec v1.2.7, reads were demultiplexed and then collapsed into UMI-guided consensus sequences. Using mixcr v2.1.11, the UMI consensuses were aligned to TRA and TRB V and J templates and assembled into clonotypes. A clonotype was counted as expanded or contracted only when both edgeR and NoisET called the clonotype significant, with the noise models trained on biological replicates. edgeR calls used a false discovery rate-adjusted p below 0.01 and a log2 fold-change threshold of 1. As an exploratory analysis of dynamics, max-normalized trajectories of the 1000 most abundant clonotypes were examined by PCA with hierarchical clustering. Separately sequenced CD4+ and CD8+ repertoires were used to assign a CD4 or CD8 phenotype to each responding clone. In-frame beta chains were kept once TCRdb had trimmed the public reads at Q25 with fastp and called clones with MiXCR. Entries that share a CDR3 protein sequence are merged under the most common genes and DNA. What appears here as the V and J calls and clone size reflects TCRdb's work, not the paper's. This sample is represented by over 300,000 distinct CDR3 sequences; about 20% of them were singletons. The ten largest make up about 21% of the sample.

The data derive from a study of T-cell memory formation after mild COVID-19 (dated by TCRdb to the early 2020s). Study-level background: Most TCR sequence clusters were specific to one of the two donors. In a couple of donors, T-cell clones that expanded and contracted after mild COVID-19 were tracked by sequencing TCRalpha and TCRbeta repertoires over time. The cohort was made up of two young adult volunteers, one female and one male, who were previously healthy.

Ficoll-Paque density gradient centrifugation was the method used to isolate PBMCs. Its CDR3 holds 13 amino acids, cysteine through phenylalanine. Left in the record is the CDR3 DNA by itself, 39 bases read in frame from the first base. V gives up 11 bases and J gives up 7 bases, and the segment between their germline ends measures 20 bases. CDR1 SGHAT and CDR2 FQNNGV were looked up in the germline V gene. Overall results and qualifications from the work: The second-wave clones that peaked on day 37 were not confirmed to be SARS-CoV-2 specific. The detection of some responding clones in pre-infection memory suggests that pre-existing cross-reactive memory T cells joined the SARS-CoV-2 response. Balanced CD4/CD8 phenotypes were observed for clones contracting from day 15 to 85, whereas a bias towards CD4+ was observed for a second wave of clones expanding from day 15 to 37. Contracting CD4+ clones turned up mainly in the CM and EM memory subsets, whereas EMRA was where CD8+ clones were enriched. The study included only a couple of mild cases, and larger cohorts that include severe cases with pre-infection samples were judged to be necessary.

The receptor comes from a man aged 18-30 years who had mild COVID-19 (a few samples of this study predate the infection). The sample titles of this study are shuffled in the database, so cell type and time point are left out; the donor was told from shared clones. The sample consisted of PBMCs or a T cell subset sorted from them (not recorded which). The sequence is built from TRBV11-2 and TRBJ1-1; the D segment could be TRBD1, given 5 matching bases. The DNA sequence follows: TGTGCCCCCCCCGGGGAGGGGAAGAATGAAGCTTTCTTT. Protein translation: CAPPGEGKNEAFF. The CDR3 plus the reference TRBV11-2 and TRBJ1-1 genes for the other parts give the full variable domain: EAGVAQSPRYKIIEKRQSVAFWCNPISGHATLYWYQQILGQGPKLLIQFQNNGVVDDSQLPKDRFSAERLKGVDSTLKIQPAKLEDSAVYLCAPPGEGKNEAFFGQGTRLTVV.